A single sample gave rise to the 3 T cell receptor beta chains below, sequenced in a study of blood T cell repertoires in COVID-19. Profiling relied on immunoSEQ multiplex PCR, and the TCRdb table lists in-frame clones only, not all of them. Here the sample spans 250,000 to 400,000 clones, 89% being singletons. The specimen sequenced was PBMCs or T cells enriched from blood (not recorded which). The receptor set was obtained from a man aged 60-69 years who had recovered from COVID-19.

The rearrangement uses TRBV19 and TRBJ2-3; D uncertain. The CDR3 spans 12 residues. Germline assignment: CDR1 LNHDA and CDR2 SQIVND (reference sequence). Trimming stripped 5 bases from V and 6 bases from J, with 9 bases between. The DNA for the CDR3 is TGTGCCAGTAGTGTCCGGTGGGATACGCAGTATTTT. Protein: CASSVRWDTQYF.

There are many counts of this clone. This chain joins TRBV19 and TRBJ2-7; D perhaps matches TRBD1 (6 bases). Per germline, CDR1 LNHDA and CDR2 SQIVND (reference sequence). The CDR3 has 14 amino acids. The V end was cut by 6 bases, the J end by 5 bases, with 17 bases between. CDR3 in amino acids: CASSKRQVNHEQYF. The DNA for the CDR3 is TGTGCCAGTAGCAAAAGACAGGTTAACCACGAGCAGTACTTC.

This sequence joins TRBV7-3 and TRBJ1-1; 9 nucleotides agree with TRBD1. Germline-derived CDR1 and CDR2 are SGHTA and FQGTGA. The CDR3 contains 16 residues. J was trimmed by 5 bases and V by 3 bases; bases with no gene match: 10. For the CDR3, the DNA is TGTGCCAGCAGCTTCGCCACGACAGGGGGTTGGACTGAAGCTTTCTTT. Its translation is CASSFATTGGWTEAFF.